This T cell receptor (beta chain) was documented in a study of shared clonotypes between healthy human individuals (dated by TCRdb to the early 2020s). For the wider study: A couple of women and three men aged 18 to 49 years were included in the cohort. For each donor, CD4 naive and CD4 memory were each given three plates, CD8 naive was given two plates, and CD8 memory was given one plate. Blood TCR repertoires of roughly five healthy adults were deeply sequenced to estimate repertoire size and the extent of clonotype sharing between individuals. Libraries were prepared and TCR repertoires were sequenced by different laboratories using diverse techniques, in order to increase sequencing depth and limit assay-specific biases. Leukapheresis yielded between about 0.94 and 9 billion PBMCs per donor. Findings and caveats that apply to the study as a whole: Estimated clonotype richness was generally larger for naive than for memory subsets. Even with the large sequencing depth, rarefaction of the sorted-subset datasets indicated that sequencing was incomplete. Sampling was restricted to blood, and TCR repertoires in tissue are likely to differ from TCR repertoires in blood. The small number of donors limited the genetic and exposure-history diversity represented. Higher generation probabilities were observed for clonotypes shared by all four sorted-subset donors than for non-shared clonotypes. Pairwise subsampling led to the expectation that sequencing depth would affect the degree of clonotype sharing among donors. When several donors were compared, the shared fraction of clonotypes was about 5.4% for naive CD4, 3.5% to 4% for naive CD8, roughly 2.3% for memory CD4, and 0.4% for memory CD8.

About this clone: The antigen this receptor binds is unknown. One end of the junction does not line up with germline, which may come from a read error.

CD8 naive samples were CD45RO-negative cells positively selected for CCR7, giving a CD45RA+CCR7+ population that excluded TemRA cells. The donors were healthy, HIV-negative adults who had no recently reported acute infections or vaccinations. Every donor was a Caucasian adult residing in Nashville, Tennessee, USA. After blood collection by leukapheresis, PBMCs were isolated using Ficoll-Histopaque density gradient centrifugation and then cryopreserved in the vapor phase of liquid nitrogen. Analytical flow cytometry was used to check the purity and quantity of every magnetically sorted T cell population. Genomic DNA was isolated from each sorted fraction and quantified by UV absorbance on a Nanodrop 2000c. Using the deep immunoSEQ assay, TCR CDR3 regions were amplified from genomic DNA by multiplex PCR. Genomic DNA extracted from each cell subset was distributed evenly over all wells of several immunoSEQ 96-well plates, and each plate served as one replicate. For sorted subsets, approximately 0.2 ug of genomic DNA, equivalent to around 31,000 T cell genomes, went into each replicate PCR. The purified libraries were quantified using a Qubit 3.0 fluorometer, sized with a Bioanalyzer 2100, and then quantified again using the KAPA Library Quantification kit. Every immunoSEQ 96-well plate was sequenced on a dedicated single-read 150-cycle Illumina NextSeq 550 flow cell. In the source study's methods: Because only junctional sequences without quality scores were contained in the immunoSEQ output, filtering matching that applied to full-length reads could not be performed. Sequences were annotated with PyIR, a Python wrapper for IgBLAST v1.9, using IMGT germline references to assign V/J genes and CDR3. Any read was removed if the V/J assignment was weak (E-value above 1e-6), the CDR3 was missing, or the read contained stop codons, out-of-frame junctions, or ambiguous translated residues. A V3J clonotype was defined by an identical inferred V gene, J gene, and CDR3 amino acid sequence. To compute the percentage overlap between repertoires, the number of shared unique clonotypes was divided by the size of the smaller repertoire. Repertoire richness was assessed with RTK rarefaction, the Chao1 estimator, and Recon v2.1 estimates of unobserved clonotypes. Generation probabilities for all TCRbeta clonotypes obtained by the gDNA method from a few donors were computed using OLGA. In its TCRdb copy, this immuneACCESS table keeps in-frame sequences only and misses some clones. Where compared with another copy, unresolved V genes explain less than half of these, and the others have no known cause. V and J calls and clone size are copied from that table; D and trimming were computed from the DNA. Counted in this sample were over 750,000 clones; around 96% of them appeared once. The ten largest clones add up to over 0.2% of the sample.

The CDR3 measures 14 amino acids from cysteine to phenylalanine. Only CDR3 DNA remains: 42 bases, in frame from the first base. Sequences LNHDA (CDR1) and SQIVND (CDR2) are obtained from the germline V gene (reference sequence). The TCR was taken from a man younger than 45 in good health. The rearrangement combines TRBV19 with TRBJ2-7, and 8 junction bases match TRBD1. The material sequenced was naive CD8+ T cells sorted from blood. Read against the paper, the sample's cell subset or site label means: CD45RA+CCR7+. The CDR3 corresponds to CASSGSGGSDEQYF. The nucleotide sequence is TGTGCCAGTAGTGGATCAGGGGGCTCCGACGAGCAGTACTTC.